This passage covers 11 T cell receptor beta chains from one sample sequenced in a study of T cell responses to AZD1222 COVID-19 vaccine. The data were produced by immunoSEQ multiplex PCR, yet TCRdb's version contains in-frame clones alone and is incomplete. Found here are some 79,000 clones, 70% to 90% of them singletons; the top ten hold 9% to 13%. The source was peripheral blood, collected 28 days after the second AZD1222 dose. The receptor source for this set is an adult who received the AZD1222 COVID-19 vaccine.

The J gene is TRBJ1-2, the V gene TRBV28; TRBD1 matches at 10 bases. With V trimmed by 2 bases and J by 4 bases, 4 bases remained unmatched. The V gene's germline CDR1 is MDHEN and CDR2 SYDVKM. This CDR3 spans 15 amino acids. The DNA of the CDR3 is TGTGCCAGCAGTTTACCGACAGGGGGCGCCTATGGCTACACCTTC. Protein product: CASSLPTGGAYGYTF.

The CDR3 reads CASSGTGEAFF. CDR3 nucleotides: TGTGCCAGCAGCGGGACAGGGGAAGCTTTCTTT. The chain joins TRBV6-5 to TRBJ1-1; 9 nucleotides agree with TRBD1. CDR1 MNHEY and CDR2 SVGAGI come from the germline V gene. This CDR3 has 11 amino acids. The ends lost 6 bases at V and 8 bases at J; junction bases unmatched: 1.

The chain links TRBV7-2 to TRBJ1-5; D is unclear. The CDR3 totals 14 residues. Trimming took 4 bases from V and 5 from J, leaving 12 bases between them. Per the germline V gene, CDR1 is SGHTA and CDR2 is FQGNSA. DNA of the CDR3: TGTGCCAGCAGCTCCCGGTTTGGGGATCAGCCCCAGCATTTT. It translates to CASSSRFGDQPQHF. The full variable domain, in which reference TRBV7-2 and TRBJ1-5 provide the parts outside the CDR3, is GAGVSQSPSNKVTEKGKDVELRCDPISGHTALYWYRQSLGQGLEFLIYFQGNSAPDKSGLPSDRFSAERTGGSVSTLTIQRTQQEDSAVYLCASSSRFGDQPQHFGDGTRLSIL.

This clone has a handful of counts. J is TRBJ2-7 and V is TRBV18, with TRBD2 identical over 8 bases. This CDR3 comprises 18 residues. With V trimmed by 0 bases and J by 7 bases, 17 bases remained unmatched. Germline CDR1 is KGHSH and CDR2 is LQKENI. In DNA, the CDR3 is TGTGCCAGCTCACCACCACAGCGGGGTTTGGCGGGAGGTCGGGAGCAGTACTTC. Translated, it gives CASSPPQRGLAGGREQYF.

The CDR3 region has the DNA TGTGCCTGGAGTGTGGGGACAGGGTTCGATCAGCCCCAGCATTTT. This gives the protein CAWSVGTGFDQPQHF. This chain links TRBV30 with TRBJ1-5; 9 bases align to TRBD1. J was trimmed by 5 bases and V by 0 bases; bases with no gene match: 5. The CDR3 has 15 amino acids. CDR1 and CDR2 from the germline V gene are GTSNPN and SVGIG (reference sequence).

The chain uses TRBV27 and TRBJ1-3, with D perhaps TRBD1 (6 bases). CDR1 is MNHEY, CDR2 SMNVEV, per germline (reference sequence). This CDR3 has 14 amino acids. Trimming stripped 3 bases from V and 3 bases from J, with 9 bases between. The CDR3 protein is CASSLGGRGNTIYF. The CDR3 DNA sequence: TGTGCCAGCAGTTTGGGGGGGCGTGGAAACACCATATATTTT.

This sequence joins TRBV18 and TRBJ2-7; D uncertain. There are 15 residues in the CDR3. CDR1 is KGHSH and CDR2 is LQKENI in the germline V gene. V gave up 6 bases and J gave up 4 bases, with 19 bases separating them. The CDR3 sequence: CASSQARTPFYEQYF. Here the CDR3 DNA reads TGTGCCAGCTCCCAAGCAAGGACCCCCTTTTACGAGCAGTACTTC.

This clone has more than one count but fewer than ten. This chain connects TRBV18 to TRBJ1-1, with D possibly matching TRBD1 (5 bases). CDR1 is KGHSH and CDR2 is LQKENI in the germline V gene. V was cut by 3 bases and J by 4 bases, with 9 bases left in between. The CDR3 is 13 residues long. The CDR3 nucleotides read TGTGCCAGCTCACCGGACACAGGCACTGAAGCTTTCTTT. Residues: CASSPDTGTEAFF.

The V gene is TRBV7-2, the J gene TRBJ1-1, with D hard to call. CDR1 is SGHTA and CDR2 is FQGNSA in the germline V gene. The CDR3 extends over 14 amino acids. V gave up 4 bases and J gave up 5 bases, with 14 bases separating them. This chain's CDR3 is CASSSLSGGTEAFF. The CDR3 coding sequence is TGTGCCAGCAGCTCCCTATCGGGTGGGACTGAAGCTTTCTTT.

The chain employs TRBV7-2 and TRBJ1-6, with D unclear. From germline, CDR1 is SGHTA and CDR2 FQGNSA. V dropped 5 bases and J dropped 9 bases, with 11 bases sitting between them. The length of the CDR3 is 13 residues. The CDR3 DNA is TGTGCCAGCAGCCCTCTCTTAGGTTCACCCCTCCACTTT. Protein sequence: CASSPLLGSPLHF.

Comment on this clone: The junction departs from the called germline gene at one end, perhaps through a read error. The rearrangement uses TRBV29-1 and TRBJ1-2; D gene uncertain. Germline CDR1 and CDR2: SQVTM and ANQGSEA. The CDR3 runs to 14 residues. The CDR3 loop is CSAEDSGWANGYTF. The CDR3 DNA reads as TGCAGCGCTGAAGACTCTGGGTGGGCTAATGGCTACACCTTC. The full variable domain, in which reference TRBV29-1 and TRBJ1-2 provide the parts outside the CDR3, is SAVISQKPSRDICQRGTSLTIQCQVDSQVTMMFWYRQQPGQSLTLIATANQGSEATYESGFVIDKFPISRPNLTFSTLTVSNMSPEDSSIYLCSAEDSGWANGYTFGSGTRLTVV.